The TCR beta chain described here comes from a study of blood T cell repertoires in COVID-19. The repertoire was sequenced with immunoSEQ multiplex PCR; TCRdb's copy has only in-frame clones and lacks some. The table lists about 59,000 clones, under 85% of them singletons, with around 3.5% in the top ten. CDR3 length: 14 amino acids. The V gene end was trimmed by 5 bases and the J gene end by 4 bases; junction bases not matched to a gene: 7. The germline V gene has CDR1 MNHEY and CDR2 SMNVEV (reference sequence). This receptor was obtained from a man in his fifties or sixties with acute or convalescent COVID-19. The rearrangement uses TRBV27 and TRBJ1-2, with 7 bases fitting TRBD1. Sequencing was performed on peripheral blood. The CDR3, as DNA: TGTGCCAGCAGTCCAGGGGGAAGGAGCTATGGCTACACCTTC. Translating it yields CASSPGGRSYGYTF.